This T cell receptor beta chain was captured in a study of T cell responses to AZD1222 COVID-19 vaccine. Profiling relied on immunoSEQ multiplex PCR, and the TCRdb table lists in-frame clones only, not all of them. The table shows fewer than 180,000 clones, with more than 85% occurring only once. The V end lost 7 bases, the J end lost 9 bases, and 7 bases lay between the germline ends. The CDR3 consists of 10 residues. The rearrangement uses TRBV23-1 and TRBJ1-5; no firm D call. TRBV23-1 has ORF status, its function being uncertain. The receptor was derived from an adult who received the AZD1222 COVID-19 vaccine. Sequences were derived from peripheral blood, sampled 28 days after the second AZD1222 dose. The CDR3 DNA is TGCGCCAGCACCCGACGGCCCCAGCATTTT. Protein sequence: CASTRRPQHF.